This TCR beta chain was profiled in a study of PD-1 blockade in classical Hodgkin lymphoma. Study findings and constraints: The origin of the repertoire differences remains undefined, with disease activity or prior therapy as possible causes. Complete responders entered with baseline diversity on par with newly diagnosed patients, the results showed.

Libraries were prepared by immunoSEQ multiplex PCR; TCRdb keeps only in-frame clonotypes and omits some of them. The sample records 55,000 to 75,000 clones, about 92% being singletons. A remark on this clone: Its antigen is currently unknown.

Each of the patients experienced relapse following autologous stem cell transplantation, and their brentuximab vedotin exposure differed. Best overall response was complete response, partial response or progressive disease in these relapsed/refractory classical Hodgkin lymphoma patients. The TCR comes from a human donor with classical Hodgkin lymphoma. The source material was peripheral blood mononuclear cells (PBMCs), sampled at baseline.

The CDR3 region is CASAEVNTEAFF. CDR3 coding DNA: TGTGCCAGCGCAGAGGTGAACACTGAAGCTTTCTTT. The chain couples TRBV18 to TRBJ1-1; no firm D call. CDR3 length: 12 residues. CDR1 is KGHSH and CDR2 is LQKENI in the germline V gene. V was cut by 8 bases and J by 0 bases, with 7 bases left in between.